This TCR beta chain was documented in a study of glioma-infiltrating T cells. TCR alpha and beta CDR3 regions were amplified from RNA using iRepertoire nested multiplex PCR. Tissue mRNA or PBMC total RNA, about 85-400 ng, went into one-step reverse transcription and amplification. TCRdb called the multiplex PCR reads again in MiXCR, with one record for every CDR3 protein. The repertoire holds roughly 190,000 distinct CDR3 sequences, with 30% to 40% as singletons. This clonotype was seen many times. Its antigen is still unknown. The CDR3 is made up of 15 amino acids. V lost 2 bases, J lost 5 bases, and 15 bases lay in between. Germline loops: CDR1 KGHSH, CDR2 LQKENI. General observations from the study: Non-neoplastic patients had below-expected tissue-blood divergence, while all gliomas exceeded expectation.

The chain joins TRBV18 to TRBJ1-2; a possible D gene is TRBD1 (5 bases). Sequenced input: glioma tissue, nonneoplastic brain tissue, or PBMCs (not recorded which). The receptor was derived from a human donor with low-grade glioma or glioblastoma, undergoing nonglioma brain surgery, or in good health (not recorded which). The DNA for the CDR3 is TGTGCCAGCTCACCAGGGACGGGTACGGGGTATGGCTACACCTTC. It translates to CASSPGTGTGYGYTF. The variable domain in full, with the rest retrieved from reference TRBV18 and TRBJ1-2, is NAGVMQNPRHLVRRRGQEARLRCSPMKGHSHVYWYRQLPEEGLKFMVYLQKENIIDESGMPKERFSAEFPKEGPSILRIQQVVRGDSAAYFCASSPGTGTGYGYTFGSGTRLTVV.